The 31 T cell receptor beta chains presented below share a single source sample, sequenced in a study of blood T cells in healthy people across ages. Through a sample-barcoded 5' primer and a J-beta primer mix, a second PCR was run for roughly 6 to 12 cycles. TCRdb analysed the 5' RACE reads with MiXCR anew, one entry per CDR3 protein. The sample records about 1,600,000 distinct CDR3 sequences, about 43% being singletons. Sequences were obtained from blood. These receptors were taken from a woman aged 18-29 years in good health.

The rearrangement joins TRBV27 to TRBJ1-3; 7 bases agree with TRBD1. The germline gives CDR1 MNHEY, CDR2 SMNVEV (reference sequence). This CDR3 contains 14 residues. V was pared by 6 bases and J by 4 bases, with 6 bases of the junction left unmatched. CDR3 region: CASRRQGLGNTIYF. The CDR3 DNA reads as TGTGCCAGCAGACGACAGGGTCTAGGAAACACCATATATTTT.

The genes are TRBV5-5 and TRBJ1-2, with unresolved D. Trimming removed 4 bases at V and 12 bases at J, with 19 bases between. The CDR3 runs 13 residues. Germline assignment: CDR1 SGHKS and CDR2 YYEKEE (reference sequence). CDR3 loop: CASSRDVKTAHTF. CDR3 sequence (DNA): TGTGCCAGCAGCCGAGATGTTAAGACGGCGCACACCTTC.

The rearrangement links TRBV20-1 to TRBJ1-5, with D perhaps TRBD1 (5 bases). The germline V gene has CDR1 DFQATT and CDR2 SNEGSKA (reference sequence). The CDR3 runs 13 residues. V lost 4 bases and J lost 7, with 14 bases in between. The CDR3 here is CSANLGVNQPQHF. CDR3 sequence (DNA): TGCAGTGCTAATTTAGGGGTGAACCAGCCCCAGCATTTT.

This clonotype was detected a few times. This chain joins TRBV14 and TRBJ2-1; 12 nucleotides agree with TRBD2. J lost 10 bases, V lost 4 bases, and 8 bases had no gene match. CDR3 length: 15 amino acids. CDR1 SGHDN and CDR2 FVKESK come from the germline V gene. CDR3 region: CASSRSSGRAPEQFF. CDR3 sequence (DNA): TGTGCCAGCAGCCGATCTAGCGGGAGGGCCCCCGAGCAGTTCTTC.

The chain joins TRBV20-1 to TRBJ1-4; D is unresolved. V was shortened by 3 bases and J by 3 bases, with 11 bases between the two germline ends. The CDR3 contains 14 residues. Germline loops: CDR1 DFQATT, CDR2 SNEGSKA (reference sequence). The CDR3 DNA reads TGCAGTGCTAGTGTCGGCCTAGCTAATGAAAAACTGTTTTTT. This sequence encodes CSASVGLANEKLFF.

A few counts support this clonotype. The rearrangement joins TRBV4-2 to TRBJ2-5; D not resolved. Germline CDR1 and CDR2: LGHNA and YNFKEQ. V lost 0 bases and J lost 11, with 16 bases in between. There are 14 residues in the CDR3. The CDR3 DNA is TGTGCCAGCAGCCAAGAGGTCGCGGACGCAGAGCAGTACTTC. Translated, it gives CASSQEVADAEQYF.

The genes are TRBV20-1 and TRBJ2-7; tentative D call: TRBD2 (7 bases). With the DNA end fitting TRBJ2-5 better, the J assignment may be wrong. CDR1 is DFQATT and CDR2 is SNEGSKA in the germline V gene (reference sequence). The CDR3 covers 12 residues. CDR3 coding DNA: TGCAGTGCTGGAGGGGGGGATGTGACCCAGTACTTC. This translates into CSAGGGDVTQYF.

The chain joins TRBV20-1 to TRBJ1-1; D unclear. V dropped 4 bases and J dropped 6 bases, with 18 bases sitting between them. CDR3 length: 14 residues. Germline V gene data show CDR1 as DFQATT and CDR2 as SNEGSKA (reference sequence). CDR3 residues: CSAKRTESVPEAFF. CDR3 bases: TGCAGTGCTAAACGGACGGAATCGGTCCCTGAAGCTTTCTTT.

This clonotype was detected a few times. This chain links TRBV6-5 with TRBJ2-6; tentative D call: TRBD1 (5 bases). Germline CDR1 and CDR2: MNHEY and SVGAGI. This CDR3 contains 16 residues. V lost 6 bases and J 2 bases, leaving 14 bases between the germline ends. CDR3 nucleotides: TGTGCCAGCAGCCCTTGGACAAGGGCTGGGGCCAACGTCCTGACTTTC. Translation: CASSPWTRAGANVLTF.

This chain joins TRBV7-2 and TRBJ2-1; 7 nucleotides agree with TRBD2. The CDR3 sequence is 16 residues long. In germline, CDR1 is SGHTA, CDR2 FQGNSA. V was clipped by 1 base and J by 9 bases; unmatched bases: 12. Here the CDR3 reads CASSLVPSGGGSEQFF. The CDR3 nucleotides are TGTGCCAGCAGCTTAGTTCCTAGCGGAGGCGGTAGTGAGCAGTTCTTC.

With respect to this clonotype: A much larger clone sits a single nucleotide away, making a read error possible. The V gene is TRBV20-1, the J gene TRBJ2-7; D not certain. The CDR3 runs to 14 residues. The germline CDR1 and CDR2 sequences are DFQATT and SNEGSKA (reference sequence). The V and J ends lost 1 base and 7 bases respectively, with 17 bases between them. CDR3 protein: CSARGPKSVNEQYF. CDR3 DNA: TGCAGTGCTAGAGGACCCAAGAGCGTCAATGAGCAGTACTTC.

This clonotype was counted between two and nine times. This rearrangement joins TRBV5-1 to TRBJ2-2; D remains ambiguous. CDR1 is SGHRS, CDR2 YFSETQ, per germline. This CDR3 is 13 amino acids long. Trimming cost V 6 bases and J 4 bases, with 10 bases left between them. CDR3 sequence: CASTSTGTGELFF. The CDR3 coding sequence is TGCGCCAGCACCTCCACCGGCACCGGGGAGCTGTTTTTT. Full variable domain (remainder filled in from reference TRBV5-1 and TRBJ2-2): KAGVTQTPRYLIKTRGQQVTLSCSPISGHRSVSWYQQTPGQGLQFLFEYFSETQRNKGNFPGRFSGRQFSNSRSEMNVSTLELGDSALYLCASTSTGTGELFFGEGSRLTVL.

CDR3 sequence (DNA): TGCGCCAGCAGCTTGGCCGGGGCTTTTTATGGCTACACCTTC. Translating gives CASSLAGAFYGYTF. The V gene is TRBV5-1, the J gene TRBJ1-2; possibly TRBD1 for D (5 bases). The germline V gene encodes CDR1 SGHRS and CDR2 YFSETQ. CDR3 length equals 14 residues. Trimming stripped 0 bases from V and 5 bases from J, with 11 bases between.

The chain carries TRBV5-1 and TRBJ2-2; 8 nucleotides align to TRBD2. Unmatched junction bases numbered 6, after V lost 1 base and J lost 4 bases. The CDR3 sequence is 16 residues long. The germline V gene has CDR1 SGHRS and CDR2 YFSETQ. For the CDR3, the DNA is TGCGCCAGCAGCTTGACAGCGGGGGTGAGCACCGGGGAGCTGTTTTTT. It is translated as CASSLTAGVSTGELFF.

This clonotype was observed a handful of times. The CDR3 coding sequence is TGTGCCAGCAGTTTAGCGCGGCGAGACTACTACAATGAGCAGTTCTTC. It codes for CASSLARRDYYNEQFF. The chain couples TRBV12-3 or TRBV12-4 to TRBJ2-1; a possible D gene is TRBD2 (5 bases). Trimming took 0 bases from V and 3 from J, leaving 12 bases between them. This CDR3 spans 16 amino acids.

A remark on this clonotype: Given a much more abundant clone one base away, this may be a read error. The chain uses TRBV20-1 and TRBJ2-1; D ambiguous. The CDR3 is made up of 11 amino acids. CDR1 is DFQATT, CDR2 SNEGSKA, per germline (reference sequence). CDR3 nucleotides: TGCAGTGCCCTGGTCCGGAATGAGCAGTCCTTC. Residues: CSALVRNEQSF.

This clonotype has just one count. The chain couples TRBV4-2 to TRBJ1-2; no clear D. Germline V gene lookup returns CDR1 LGHNA and CDR2 YNFKEQ. This CDR3 region has 15 residues. Trimming removed 0 bases at V and 1 base at J, with 9 bases between. The CDR3 DNA is TGTGCCAGCAGCCAAGAGGCCCTGAGTAACTATGGCTACACCTTC. Its protein product is CASSQEALSNYGYTF.

This clonotype was seen only a few times. The rearrangement joins TRBV28 to TRBJ2-3, with D possibly being TRBD2 (5 bases). Germline V gene data show CDR1 as MDHEN and CDR2 as SYDVKM. This CDR3 has 15 amino acids. V lost 1 base and J lost 2, with 10 bases in between. The CDR3 DNA follows: TGTGCCAGCAGTTTATCGGGATTCGTCACAGATACGCAGTATTTT. It codes for CASSLSGFVTDTQYF.

The chain links TRBV20-1 to TRBJ2-3, with TRBD1 identical over 7 bases. Looked up from germline, CDR1 is DFQATT and CDR2 is SNEGSKA (reference sequence). This CDR3 contains 14 residues. V gave up 6 bases and J gave up 1 base; unmatched junction bases: 7. The CDR3 DNA reads as TGCAGTGCACCACGACAGGGACGCACAGATACGCAGTATTTT. This gives the protein CSAPRQGRTDTQYF.

The sample holds a few counts of this clonotype. This chain links TRBV5-1 with TRBJ2-5; 9 bases fit TRBD2. The CDR3 consists of 16 residues. Germline V lookup: CDR1 SGHRS, CDR2 YFSETQ. V dropped 2 bases and J dropped 2; count of bases not matched to a gene: 7. The CDR3 bases are TGCGCCAGCAGCTTCATAGCGGGGGACCAACAAGAGACCCAGTACTTC. Protein product: CASSFIAGDQQETQYF. Full variable domain (missing parts from reference TRBV5-1 and TRBJ2-5): KAGVTQTPRYLIKTRGQQVTLSCSPISGHRSVSWYQQTPGQGLQFLFEYFSETQRNKGNFPGRFSGRQFSNSRSEMNVSTLELGDSALYLCASSFIAGDQQETQYFGPGTRLLVL.

This clonotype was seen more than once but under ten times. This CDR3 is CASSFDRTNTEAFF. Written as DNA, the CDR3 is TGTGCCAGCAGCTTCGACAGGACGAACACTGAAGCTTTCTTT. The genes are TRBV7-9 and TRBJ1-1; D might be TRBD1 (6 bases). Trimming removed 3 bases at V and 1 base at J, with 9 bases between. From germline, CDR1 is SEHNR and CDR2 FQNEAQ (reference sequence). CDR3 size: 14 residues.

This chain uses TRBV11-2 with TRBJ1-2, with TRBD1 as a possible D gene (6 bases). CDR3 length: 15 residues. V gave up 4 bases and J gave up 2 bases, with 14 bases separating them. CDR1 SGHAT and CDR2 FQNNGV come from the germline V gene. The CDR3 loop is CASSSIGTSNYGYTF. The DNA for the CDR3 is TGTGCCAGCAGCTCTATAGGGACATCGAACTATGGCTACACCTTC.

This chain uses TRBV6-1 with TRBJ2-1; TRBD2 agrees at 10 bases. V gave up 4 bases and J gave up 6 bases; unmatched junction bases: 6. The CDR3 consists of 15 residues. CDR1 is MNHNS, CDR2 SASEGT, per germline. The DNA of the CDR3 is TGTGCCAGCAGTGCCAGCGGGGGGGCGCTCAATGAGCAGTTCTTC. Translated, it gives CASSASGGALNEQFF.

There are a few counts of this clonotype. CDR3 sequence reads: CSARVELAGGAGANVLTF. The DNA for the CDR3 is TGCAGTGCTAGAGTTGAGCTAGCGGGGGGGGCTGGGGCCAACGTCCTGACTTTC. J is TRBJ2-6 and V is TRBV20-1, with TRBD2 matching 12 bases. The CDR3 consists of 18 residues. Looked up from germline, CDR1 is DFQATT and CDR2 is SNEGSKA (reference sequence). Germline trimming cut 1 base from V and 2 bases from J; bases unmatched to any gene: 6.

This chain joins TRBV10-3 and TRBJ2-1; D is possibly TRBD2 (5 bases). Looked up from germline, CDR1 is ENHRY and CDR2 is SYGVKD. The V gene lost 10 bases and the J gene lost 1 base, with 14 bases spanning the gap. The CDR3 consists of 14 residues. CDR3 sequence: CATSLEGSYNEQFF. The DNA of the CDR3 is TGTGCCACCAGCCTAGAGGGATCCTACAATGAGCAGTTCTTC.

The CDR3 protein is CASSRGEISNQPQHF. The CDR3 DNA sequence: TGTGCCAGCAGCCGTGGGGAAATTAGCAATCAGCCCCAGCATTTT. The chain employs TRBV9 and TRBJ1-5; the D is unclear. Germline CDR1 reads SGDLS; CDR2 reads YYNGEE. The V end lost 4 bases, the J end lost 0 bases, and 11 bases lay between the germline ends. CDR3 size: 15 residues. Drawing the rest from reference TRBV9 and TRBJ1-5, the complete variable domain is DSGVTQTPKHLITATGQRVTLRCSPRSGDLSVYWYQQSLDQGLQFLIQYYNGEERAKGNILERFSAQQFPDLHSELNLSSLELGDSALYFCASSRGEISNQPQHFGDGTRLSIL.

This clonotype has just a few counts. The chain joins TRBV11-1 to TRBJ2-1; D is ambiguous. The CDR3 sequence is 12 residues long. V lost 1 base and J lost 7, with 5 bases in between. CDR1 is SGHAT and CDR2 is FQDESV in the germline V gene (reference sequence). As DNA, the CDR3 is TGTGCCAGCAGCTTAGAGGAGAATGAGCAGTTCTTC. Translating gives CASSLEENEQFF.

This clonotype was observed many times. CDR3 protein: CASSPDRSSYNSPLHF. CDR3 sequence (DNA): TGTGCCAGCAGCCCGGACAGGAGCTCCTATAATTCACCCCTCCACTTT. This chain joins TRBV12-3 or TRBV12-4 and TRBJ1-6; 7 bases align to TRBD1. The CDR3 is 16 residues long. J gave up 0 bases and V 6 bases, and 5 bases lay outside the gene matches.

V gene TRBV5-1 combines with J gene TRBJ1-6; D is unresolved. V was shortened by 5 bases and J by 8 bases, with 17 bases between the two germline ends. CDR3 length: 15 amino acids. Germline V gives CDR1 SGHRS, CDR2 YFSETQ. CDR3 DNA sequence: TGCGCCAGCAGGGCACCTCTCCCGGAGGATTCACCCCTCCACTTT. It encodes CASRAPLPEDSPLHF.

This clonotype has a single count. This chain joins TRBV4-1 and TRBJ2-4; 8 bases are shared with TRBD1. The J call may be mistaken, given a closer DNA end match to TRBJ2-7. The germline V gene encodes CDR1 MGHRA and CDR2 YSYEKL. This CDR3 has 16 amino acids. CDR3 sequence reads: CASSQESGQASYEQYF. As DNA, the CDR3 is TGCGCCAGCAGCCAAGAGTCGGGACAGGCCAGCTACGAGCAGTACTTC.

The chain is built from TRBV15 and TRBJ2-5; unclear D gene. In germline, CDR1 is LNHNV, CDR2 YYDKDF (reference sequence). V lost 0 bases to trimming and J lost 4 bases, with 9 bases between them. This CDR3 is built from 14 residues. CDR3 in DNA: TGTGCCACCAGCAGAGATCACGGGCTAGAGACCCAGTACTTC. Its protein is CATSRDHGLETQYF.